The rows below give T cell receptor beta chains drawn from one sample of a study of blood T cells in healthy people across ages. TCRdb independently ran MiXCR on the 5' RACE reads; one entry per CDR3 protein. This table holds hundreds of thousands of distinct CDR3 sequences, just under 25% found once. A further study also used this sample, focusing on T cells of mothers and their children.

Source material: blood. These receptors all stem from a boy aged 5-17 years in good health. Each CDR3 is given with its conserved first and last residue. D genes are given only for firm matches. Not every row has a clone size; where given, it reads once, few, many or a size class.

j_call clone_size d_call v_call cdr3_nt cdr3_aa
TRBJ2-7 - - TRBV20-1 TGCAGTGCTTTCCGGGACGACTTCTCCTACGAGCAGTACTTC CSAFRDDFSYEQYF
TRBJ1-4 - TRBD1 TRBV6-6 TGTGCCAGTCACAGGGGAACAGCAACTAATGAAAAACTGTTTTTT CASHRGTATNEKLFF
TRBJ2-1 few - TRBV27 TGTGCCAGCAGTTTCATTGGGGATGAGCAGTTCTTC CASSFIGDEQFF
TRBJ2-7 - - TRBV11-2 TGTGCCAGCAGTTGGGATCCCTCCTACGAGCAGTACTTC CASSWDPSYEQYF
TRBJ1-1 few TRBD1 TRBV15 TGTGCCACCAGCAGACCGACAGGGAGCACTGAAGCTTTCTTT CATSRPTGSTEAFF
TRBJ2-5 - - TRBV7-3 TGTGCCAGCAGCTTAGGACTACCCTCTAAAGCGTTC CASSLGLPSKAF
TRBJ2-5 few - TRBV7-2 TGTGCCAGCAGCTTAGTTCTGGGGGGGGCGAGGACCCAGTACTTC CASSLVLGGARTQYF
TRBJ1-2 few - TRBV15 TGTGCCACCAGCAGAGGAGGGTTAAGTGGCTACACCTTC CATSRGGLSGYTF
TRBJ1-2 many - TRBV5-1 TGCGCCAGCAGCTTGGCCGGGGTTTCTTATGGCTACACCTTC CASSLAGVSYGYTF
TRBJ2-5 - - TRBV3-1 TGTGCCAGCAGCCAAGCTGGTACCCAAGAGACCCAGTACTTC CASSQAGTQETQYF
TRBJ2-7 - - TRBV6-1 TGTGCCAGCAGTGAAGGGCCGAACTACGAGCAGTACTTC CASSEGPNYEQYF
TRBJ1-2 - - TRBV7-9 TGTGCCAGCAGCTTACAAGGCGGCGGGAACTATGGCTACACCTTC CASSLQGGGNYGYTF
TRBJ2-7 few - TRBV20-1 TGCAGTGCTAGACGACGAAGACGCTACGAGCAGTACTTC CSARRRRRYEQYF
TRBJ2-5 few TRBD1 TRBV24-1 TGTGCCACCAGTGATTCACGGACAGGAAAAGAGACCCAGTACTTC CATSDSRTGKETQYF
TRBJ1-3 few - TRBV27 TGTGCCAGCAGTTTATCGGTGGGAAACACCATATATTTT CASSLSVGNTIYF
TRBJ1-4 - - TRBV20-1 TGCAGTGCTAGAGATCAGGGGCGGAATGAAAAACTGTTTTTT CSARDQGRNEKLFF
TRBJ2-7 - - TRBV7-6 TGTGCCAGCAGTAGAGGGGCGGGACTGAGGGACGAGCAGTACTTC CASSRGAGLRDEQYF
TRBJ2-3 few - TRBV2 TGTGCCAGCAGTGAAGCGCCTCTACCTGCCTCAGATACGCAGTATTTT CASSEAPLPASDTQYF
TRBJ2-3 - TRBD2 TRBV5-1 TGCGCCAGCAGGTGGCTAGCGGCCAACTTTGGGGACACAGATACGCAGTATTTT CASRWLAANFGDTDTQYF
TRBJ2-2 few TRBD1 TRBV10-1 TGCGCCAGCAGGGGACAGGCGAACACCGGGGAGCTGTTTTTT CASRGQANTGELFF
TRBJ2-1 few - TRBV27 TGTGCCAGCAGTTACAACCCCCAGGGGAATGAGCAGTTCTTC CASSYNPQGNEQFF
TRBJ2-1 few - TRBV28 TGTGCCAGCAGTTTATACACAGGGGAGGTTGAGCAGTTCTTC CASSLYTGEVEQFF
TRBJ1-2 - - TRBV12-3/TRBV12-4 TGTGCCAGCAGTTTTTACGGGGGCTCACTCTATGGCTACACCTTC CASSFYGGSLYGYTF
TRBJ1-2 few TRBD1 TRBV7-3 TGTGCCAGCAGCTTAATGGGCCCAGGGGGCTTTCCAGATGGCTACACCTTC CASSLMGPGGFPDGYTF
TRBJ2-1 few - TRBV11-1 TGTGCCAGCAGCTCAGGAGACGGCTTCGGTGAGCAGTTCTTC CASSSGDGFGEQFF
TRBJ1-5 - - TRBV5-1 TGCGCCAGCAGCCCCTCGGGAATCCATCAGCCCCAGCATTTT CASSPSGIHQPQHF
TRBJ1-1 - - TRBV7-2 TGTGCCAGCAGCTCATATGTGGGGGGGAACACTGAAGCTTTCTTT CASSSYVGGNTEAFF
TRBJ1-3 - - TRBV5-1 TGCGCCAGCAGCTTGTACCCCGACAGAACAAGAAACACCATATATTTT CASSLYPDRTRNTIYF
TRBJ2-1 few - TRBV4-1 TGCGCCAGCAGCCATGGACCAAACAATGAGCAGTTCTTC CASSHGPNNEQFF
TRBJ2-1 few TRBD2 TRBV28 TGTGCCAGCAGTCCCTCGTCCGGGACTAGCGGTTACAATGAGCAGTTCTTC CASSPSSGTSGYNEQFF
TRBJ1-2 few - TRBV3-1 TGTGCCAGCAGCCAAGATACATTTGGCTATGGCTACACCTTC CASSQDTFGYGYTF
TRBJ2-7 once - TRBV5-1 TGCGCCAGCAGCTACGAGTTATCCTACGAGCAGTACTTC CASSYELSYEQYF
TRBJ1-2 - TRBD1 TRBV7-9 TGTGCCAGCAGAACCGGGACAGGCTATGGCTACACCTTC CASRTGTGYGYTF
TRBJ2-7 - TRBD1 TRBV15 TGTGCCACCAGCACCCGGACAGGGGTTTACGAGCAGTACTTC CATSTRTGVYEQYF
TRBJ1-4 few - TRBV7-9 TGTGCCGGCAGCGGCGAGGGATATGAAAAACTGTCTTTT CAGSGEGYEKLSF
TRBJ2-2 once TRBD2 TRBV4-2 TGTGCCAGCAGCTACCGGTGGCTAGCGGGGTACACCGGGGAGCTGTTTTTT CASSYRWLAGYTGELFF
TRBJ2-3 - TRBD2 TRBV20-1 TGCAGTGCTAGAACAGAGCGGGGCCTCAGCACAGATACGCAGTATTTT CSARTERGLSTDTQYF
TRBJ2-7 few TRBD1 TRBV6-1 TGTGCCAGCAAGGGACAGGAGAGCTCCTACGAGCAGTACTTC CASKGQESSYEQYF
TRBJ2-3 few TRBD1 TRBV20-1 TGCAGTGCCGAATCAGGGGGCCGAGGAGATACGCAGTATTTT CSAESGGRGDTQYF
TRBJ2-7 - TRBD2 TRBV20-1 TGCAGTGCTAGAGCCACTTGGGAGGGCCTCTTTTCTGGCGAGCAGTACTTC CSARATWEGLFSGEQYF
TRBJ2-1 - - TRBV29-1 TGCAGCGTTGTTCCTAGCGAAACCTACAATGAGCAGTTCTTC CSVVPSETYNEQFF
TRBJ1-2 - - TRBV20-1 TGCAGTGCCAGACGTGGGGGGACTGATGGCTACACCTTC CSARRGGTDGYTF
TRBJ2-7 - TRBD1 TRBV3-1 TGTGCCAGCAGTGGTACCGGGACAGAGTACGAGCAGTACTTC CASSGTGTEYEQYF
TRBJ1-1 few - TRBV20-1 TGCAGTGCTAAATCGGGACCCTTGAACACTGAAGCTTTCTTT CSAKSGPLNTEAFF
TRBJ2-1 few - TRBV5-1 TGCGCCAGCAGCTTGTTTCGGGGTTCCTACAATGAGCAGTTCTTC CASSLFRGSYNEQFF
TRBJ2-4 few - TRBV20-1 TGCAGTGCTAGGGTCCCGGTACTAGGGTACATTCAGTACTTC CSARVPVLGYIQYF
TRBJ2-5 few - TRBV7-2 TGTGCCAACAGCGCCGGGGAGACCCAGTACTTC CANSAGETQYF
TRBJ2-3 - - TRBV20-1 TGCAGTGCTACCATGACTAGCACAGATACGCAGTATTTT CSATMTSTDTQYF
TRBJ2-3 many - TRBV7-9 TGTGCCAGCAGCTTCTACACAGATACGCAGTATTTT CASSFYTDTQYF
TRBJ1-4 few - TRBV5-1 TGCGCCAGCAGCTCTCCTGCAGAGACAACTAATGAAAAACTGTTTTTT CASSSPAETTNEKLFF
TRBJ1-2 - - TRBV6-1 TGTGCCAGCAGTGAAGGAGTCCGCATATATGGCTACACCTTC CASSEGVRIYGYTF
TRBJ2-2 few - TRBV29-1 TGCAGCGTCGCAGGCGTTCCGAACACCGGGGAGCTGTTTTTT CSVAGVPNTGELFF
TRBJ1-1 - - TRBV21-1 TGTGCCAGCAGCAAAGCATCAGGGATCCCTGAAGCTTTCTTT CASSKASGIPEAFF
TRBJ2-7 - TRBD2 TRBV20-1 TGCAGTGCTAGAGATCGACTAGCGGGTCTATACGAGCAGTACTTC CSARDRLAGLYEQYF
TRBJ2-5 few - TRBV20-1 TGCAGTGCTCCGACCGAGGACTATATGTACCAAGAGACCCAGTACTTC CSAPTEDYMYQETQYF
TRBJ1-2 few TRBD1 TRBV15 TGTGCCACCAGCAGAGCAGGGGGTCTAATGAGTGGCCGGTATGGCTACACCTTC CATSRAGGLMSGRYGYTF
TRBJ2-5 - - TRBV29-1 TGCAGCGTTCGCGGGGCTCATCAAGAGACCCAGTACTTC CSVRGAHQETQYF
TRBJ2-1 few TRBD2 TRBV7-2 TGTGCCAGCAGCAACGGACTAGCGGTGGGCAATGAGCAGTTCTTC CASSNGLAVGNEQFF